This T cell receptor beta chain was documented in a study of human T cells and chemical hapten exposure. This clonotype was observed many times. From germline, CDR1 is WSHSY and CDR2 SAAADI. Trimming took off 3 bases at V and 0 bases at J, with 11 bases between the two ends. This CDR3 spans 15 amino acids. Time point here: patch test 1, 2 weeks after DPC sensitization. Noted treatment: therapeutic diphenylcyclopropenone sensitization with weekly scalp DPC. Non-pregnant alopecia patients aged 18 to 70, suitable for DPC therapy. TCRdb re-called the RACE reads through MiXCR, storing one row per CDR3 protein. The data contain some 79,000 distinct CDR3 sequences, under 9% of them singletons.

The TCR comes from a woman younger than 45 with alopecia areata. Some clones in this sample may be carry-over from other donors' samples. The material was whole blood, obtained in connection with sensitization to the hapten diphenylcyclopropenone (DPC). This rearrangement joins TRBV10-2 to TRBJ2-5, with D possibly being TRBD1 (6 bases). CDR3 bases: TGCGCCAGCAGTGACACACAGGGCAACCAAGAGACCCAGTACTTC. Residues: CASSDTQGNQETQYF.